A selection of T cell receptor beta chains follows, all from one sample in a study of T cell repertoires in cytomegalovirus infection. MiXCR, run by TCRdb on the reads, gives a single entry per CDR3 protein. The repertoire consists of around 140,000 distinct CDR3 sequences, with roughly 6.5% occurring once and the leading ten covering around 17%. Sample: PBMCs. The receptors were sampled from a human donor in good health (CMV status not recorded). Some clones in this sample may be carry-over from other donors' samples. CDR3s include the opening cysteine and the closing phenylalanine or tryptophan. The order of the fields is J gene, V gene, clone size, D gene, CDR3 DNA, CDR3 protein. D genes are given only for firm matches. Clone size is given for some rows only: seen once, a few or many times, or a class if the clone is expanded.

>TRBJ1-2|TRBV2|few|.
TGTGCCAGCAGGCCCGACAGTGGGCATGGCTACACCTTC
CASRPDSGHGYTF
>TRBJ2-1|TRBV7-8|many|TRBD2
TGTGCCAGCAGCTTTTGGACTAGCGGGGGTTTATACAATGAGCAGTTCTTC
CASSFWTSGGLYNEQFF
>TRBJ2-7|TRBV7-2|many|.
TGTGCCAGCAGCGTCCCAGGGTTCTACGAGCAGTACTTC
CASSVPGFYEQYF
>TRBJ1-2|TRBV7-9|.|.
TGTGCCAGCAGCGCTAGTGGGGGGGTTCTATACTATGGCTACACCTTC
CASSASGGVLYYGYTF
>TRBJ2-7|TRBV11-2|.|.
TGTGCCAGCAGACCCCTAGGGGGACACCCCTACGAGCAGTACTTC
CASRPLGGHPYEQYF
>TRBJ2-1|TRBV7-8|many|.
TGTGCCAGCAGCCCACGTCGCGTACAGGGATACAATGAGCAGTTCTTC
CASSPRRVQGYNEQFF
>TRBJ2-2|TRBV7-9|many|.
TGTGCCAGCAGCGCCGGGGGCAGGGACACCGGGGAGCTGTTTTTT
CASSAGGRDTGELFF
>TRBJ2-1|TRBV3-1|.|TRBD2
TGTGCCAGCAGCCAAGGCGGGGGGCTCTACAATGAGCAGTTCTTC
CASSQGGGLYNEQFF
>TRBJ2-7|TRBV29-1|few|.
TGCAGCGTTGCTCTGGGCGTCAACGAGCAGTACTTC
CSVALGVNEQYF
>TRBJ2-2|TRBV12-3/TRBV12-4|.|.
TGTGCCAGCAGTTTTAGGAGGGGGGATCCGAACACCGGGGAGCCGTTTTTT
CASSFRRGDPNTGEPFF
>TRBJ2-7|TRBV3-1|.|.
TGTGCCAGCAGCCTTGACGCGATTTCCTACGAGCAGTACTTC
CASSLDAISYEQYF
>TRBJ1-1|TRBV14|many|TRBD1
TGTGCCAGCAGCCAGGGACAGGGGGCTTGGAGCACTGAAGCTTTCTTT
CASSQGQGAWSTEAFF
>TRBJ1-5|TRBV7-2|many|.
TGTGCCAGCAGCTTAGCTTCGGGTCAGCCCCAGCATTTT
CASSLASGQPQHF
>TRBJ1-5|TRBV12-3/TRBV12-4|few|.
TGTGCCAGCAGTTTAGTTGGAGGGGCGTCCCAGCATTTT
CASSLVGGASQHF
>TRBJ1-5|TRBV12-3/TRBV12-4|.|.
TGTGCCAGCAGTTCACCCGGTGTTCAGCCCCAGCATTTT
CASSSPGVQPQHF
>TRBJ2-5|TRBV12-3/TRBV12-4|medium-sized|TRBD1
TGTGCCAGTCAATCGGGACAGGGGATTTGGTGGCAAGAGACCCAGTACTTC
CASQSGQGIWWQETQYF
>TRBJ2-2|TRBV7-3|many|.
TGTGCCAGCAGCCCCACAGGGGGGGGGACCGGGGAGCTGTTTTTT
CASSPTGGGTGELFF
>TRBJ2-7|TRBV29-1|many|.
TGCAGCGTTGAAGGGGACACTCACTACGAGCAGTACTTC
CSVEGDTHYEQYF
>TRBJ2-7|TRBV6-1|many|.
TGTGCCAGCAGTTCCCTTCCCGGGGGCTACGAGCAGTACTTC
CASSSLPGGYEQYF
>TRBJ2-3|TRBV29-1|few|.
TGCAGCGTTGAAGTGTGGGGCACAGATACGCAGTATTTT
CSVEVWGTDTQYF